The table lists the clone carrying this T cell receptor beta chain with a few counts. The antigen remains undetermined. Germline CDR1 MGHDK, CDR2 SYGVNS. Trimming stripped 3 bases from V and 0 bases from J, with 10 bases between. The CDR3 length is 15 residues. TCRdb ran MiXCR on the RT-PCR reads and lists one entry per CDR3 protein. The data show hundreds of thousands of distinct CDR3 sequences, with 9.5% to 13% seen just once and 9.5% to 15% held by the top ten. The data stem from a study of response to subunit inactivated influenza vaccine. Overall study results and limits: Authors suggested that a seasonal influenza vaccination recruits few new T cells each time.

The gene calls are TRBV25-1 and TRBJ2-3; D remains unclear. This sequence was found in a man aged 50-60 years who received an inactivated influenza vaccine. The source was PBMCs from blood, collected roughly 46 days after vaccination. The CDR3 DNA follows: TGTGCCAGCAGTGATGTTACAGCTAGCACAGATACGCAGTATTTT. Translated, it gives CASSDVTASTDTQYF.